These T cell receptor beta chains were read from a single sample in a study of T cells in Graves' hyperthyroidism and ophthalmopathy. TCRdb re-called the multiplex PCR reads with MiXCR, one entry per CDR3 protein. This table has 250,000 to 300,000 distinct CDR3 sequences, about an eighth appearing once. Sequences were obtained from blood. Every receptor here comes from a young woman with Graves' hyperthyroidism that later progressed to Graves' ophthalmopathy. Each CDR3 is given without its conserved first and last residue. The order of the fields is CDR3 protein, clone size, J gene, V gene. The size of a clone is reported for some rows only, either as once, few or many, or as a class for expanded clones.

CDR3 protein: ASSTGTGINTEAF
clone size: .
J gene: TRBJ1-1
V gene: TRBV27

CDR3 protein: ASSQESTLYGYT
clone size: .
J gene: TRBJ1-2
V gene: TRBV28

CDR3 protein: ASSHGQGTWEQY
clone size: many
J gene: TRBJ2-7
V gene: TRBV11-2

CDR3 protein: ASSITGKSPYEQY
clone size: many
J gene: TRBJ2-7
V gene: TRBV11-2

CDR3 protein: ASSAGQSSYNEQF
clone size: few
J gene: TRBJ2-1
V gene: TRBV9

CDR3 protein: ASSRAGAVEQF
clone size: many
J gene: TRBJ2-1
V gene: TRBV28

CDR3 protein: SVKPGTGTSNYGYT
clone size: many
J gene: TRBJ1-2
V gene: TRBV29-1

CDR3 protein: ASGVAGSSYNEQF
clone size: .
J gene: TRBJ2-1
V gene: TRBV5-5

CDR3 protein: ASSQDWQDSGNTIY
clone size: few
J gene: TRBJ1-3
V gene: TRBV4-3

CDR3 protein: AISPDRGSGYT
clone size: many
J gene: TRBJ1-2
V gene: TRBV10-3

CDR3 protein: SARGQGVSYEQY
clone size: many
J gene: TRBJ2-7
V gene: TRBV20-1

CDR3 protein: ASSLTLLRQGVGYEQY
clone size: many
J gene: TRBJ2-7
V gene: TRBV28

CDR3 protein: SAPKGLAGNEQY
clone size: .
J gene: TRBJ2-7
V gene: TRBV20-1

CDR3 protein: ASSYQPGLAGGVETQY
clone size: once
J gene: TRBJ2-5
V gene: TRBV7-2

CDR3 protein: ASSVFPLERGGGDTQY
clone size: .
J gene: TRBJ2-3
V gene: TRBV9

CDR3 protein: ASSDNRGPGEQF
clone size: .
J gene: TRBJ2-1
V gene: TRBV5-4

CDR3 protein: ASSLTGLAGGYAPIYEQY
clone size: .
J gene: TRBJ2-7
V gene: TRBV7-6

CDR3 protein: ASSLGSWRGSNYEQY
clone size: many
J gene: TRBJ2-7
V gene: TRBV5-6

CDR3 protein: SVEGLLAADNEQF
clone size: .
J gene: TRBJ2-1
V gene: TRBV29-1

CDR3 protein: ATSRGGQKLSGANVLT
clone size: many
J gene: TRBJ2-6
V gene: TRBV15

CDR3 protein: ASSEEGGSYNEQF
clone size: .
J gene: TRBJ2-1
V gene: TRBV7-9

CDR3 protein: ASSLLVGLAYEQY
clone size: many
J gene: TRBJ2-7
V gene: TRBV28

CDR3 protein: SARGSGHPNSPLH
clone size: few
J gene: TRBJ1-6
V gene: TRBV20-1

CDR3 protein: ASSLREDTEAF
clone size: .
J gene: TRBJ1-1
V gene: TRBV5-1

CDR3 protein: ASSPLNSGANVLT
clone size: many
J gene: TRBJ2-6
V gene: TRBV28

CDR3 protein: ASSLGGTDRNEKLF
clone size: many
J gene: TRBJ1-4
V gene: TRBV28

CDR3 protein: SARRTDNYGYT
clone size: many
J gene: TRBJ1-2
V gene: TRBV20-1

CDR3 protein: ATSRVRGGETQY
clone size: .
J gene: TRBJ2-5
V gene: TRBV15

CDR3 protein: ASREGLAGPSPQETQY
clone size: many
J gene: TRBJ2-5
V gene: TRBV28

CDR3 protein: ASRRSEAKNIQY
clone size: many
J gene: TRBJ2-4
V gene: TRBV11-2

CDR3 protein: ASSYKGGTQPQH
clone size: many
J gene: TRBJ1-5
V gene: TRBV6-1

CDR3 protein: ASSLRGFTDTQY
clone size: many
J gene: TRBJ2-3
V gene: TRBV27

CDR3 protein: ASSPSSQAQY
clone size: many
J gene: TRBJ2-5
V gene: TRBV10-2

CDR3 protein: ASSYSGQGQETQY
clone size: many
J gene: TRBJ2-5
V gene: TRBV6-2/TRBV6-3

CDR3 protein: ASSVDRDGGQPQH
clone size: .
J gene: TRBJ1-5
V gene: TRBV9

CDR3 protein: SVEGGLDNEQF
clone size: many
J gene: TRBJ2-1
V gene: TRBV29-1

CDR3 protein: ASSPGASGMYEQY
clone size: many
J gene: TRBJ2-7
V gene: TRBV2

CDR3 protein: ASSSPPGAGIGNEQF
clone size: many
J gene: TRBJ2-1
V gene: TRBV6-1

CDR3 protein: AGAPGQRIGTQY
clone size: .
J gene: TRBJ2-5
V gene: TRBV2

CDR3 protein: ASRPPGVGTGELF
clone size: many
J gene: TRBJ2-2
V gene: TRBV6-2/TRBV6-3

CDR3 protein: ASSQDYGGSSNEQY
clone size: many
J gene: TRBJ2-7
V gene: TRBV3-1

CDR3 protein: ASSNQGSSGNTIY
clone size: many
J gene: TRBJ1-3
V gene: TRBV18

CDR3 protein: ATSDELAGGGETQY
clone size: many
J gene: TRBJ2-5
V gene: TRBV24-1

CDR3 protein: ASSRTSDEQY
clone size: many
J gene: TRBJ2-7
V gene: TRBV7-9

CDR3 protein: ASSPNRLAGDTQY
clone size: many
J gene: TRBJ2-3
V gene: TRBV3-1

CDR3 protein: ASSQDGTSPSQPQH
clone size: .
J gene: TRBJ1-5
V gene: TRBV4-1

CDR3 protein: ASSGYHRTDTQY
clone size: many
J gene: TRBJ2-3
V gene: TRBV2